The 5 T cell receptor beta chains below were found in one sample sequenced in a study of T cells in Graves' hyperthyroidism and ophthalmopathy (dated by TCRdb to between 2019 and 2020). Library preparation was by multiplex PCR. Sequenced using an Illumina HiSeq 2000. Amplification of TCR beta CDR3 regions was carried out from RNA transcripts. For the first round of RT-PCR on the TCR CDR3, the HTBI primer set was used together with the Qiagen OneStep RT-PCR kit. The public reads were quality trimmed at Q25 with fastp and then assembled into clones with MiXCR by TCRdb, keeping productive beta chains. Here each entry gathers all rows of one CDR3 protein and keeps the most common genes and DNA. The sample table lists hundreds of thousands of distinct CDR3 sequences, roughly an eighth of them with a count of one. The top ten clones comprise approximately 29% of the sample. Sequencing was performed on blood. Receptors originate from a man aged 45 to 65 with Graves' ophthalmopathy.

This clonotype was recorded many times. The chain carries TRBV3-1 and TRBJ2-7; the match to TRBD2 covers 12 bases. The CDR3 spans 16 residues. Germline CDR1 and CDR2: LGHDT and YNNKEL (reference sequence). Trimming removed 0 bases from V and 3 bases from J; junction bases left unmatched: 3. CDR3 sequence reads: CASSQELTSGSYEQYF. Here the CDR3 DNA reads TGTGCCAGCAGCCAAGAGTTGACTAGCGGGAGCTACGAGCAGTACTTC.

This clonotype was picked up many times. The chain couples TRBV12-3 or TRBV12-4 to TRBJ2-1; 13 bases match TRBD2. The J segment lost 8 bases and the V segment lost 5 bases, leaving 9 bases of the junction unmatched. The CDR3 is made up of 16 amino acids. The CDR3 DNA sequence: TGTGCCAGCAGTAGCCTGACTAGCGGGAGGATTTATGAGCAGTTCTTC. It specifies CASSSLTSGRIYEQFF.

This clonotype showed up many times. CDR3 nucleotides: TGTGCCAGCACCGATTGGCGGTTGGGCAATCAGCCCCAGCATTTT. Its translation is CASTDWRLGNQPQHF. The rearrangement joins TRBV6-1 to TRBJ1-5; D gene unclear. Trimming removed 7 bases at V and 2 bases at J, with 15 bases between. The CDR3 has 15 residues. Looked up from germline, CDR1 is MNHNS and CDR2 is SASEGT.

The chain has TRBV19 and TRBJ2-2, with unresolved D. The CDR3 totals 14 residues. V lost 8 bases and J 1 base, leaving 11 bases between the germline ends. From germline, CDR1 is LNHDA and CDR2 SQIVND (reference sequence). The CDR3 is CASVRRRNTGELFF. The CDR3, as DNA: TGTGCCAGTGTAAGGCGGAGGAACACCGGGGAGCTGTTTTTT.

This clonotype was seen at least ten times. V and J are TRBV29-1 and TRBJ2-1, with 11 bases matching TRBD2. The CDR3 has 15 amino acids. Germline CDR1 reads SQVTM; CDR2 reads ANQGSEA. The J segment lost 7 bases and the V segment lost 5 bases, leaving 10 bases of the junction unmatched. The CDR3 spells CSVITSGSNQNEQFF. DNA of the CDR3: TGCAGCGTTATAACTAGCGGGAGTAATCAAAATGAGCAGTTCTTC.